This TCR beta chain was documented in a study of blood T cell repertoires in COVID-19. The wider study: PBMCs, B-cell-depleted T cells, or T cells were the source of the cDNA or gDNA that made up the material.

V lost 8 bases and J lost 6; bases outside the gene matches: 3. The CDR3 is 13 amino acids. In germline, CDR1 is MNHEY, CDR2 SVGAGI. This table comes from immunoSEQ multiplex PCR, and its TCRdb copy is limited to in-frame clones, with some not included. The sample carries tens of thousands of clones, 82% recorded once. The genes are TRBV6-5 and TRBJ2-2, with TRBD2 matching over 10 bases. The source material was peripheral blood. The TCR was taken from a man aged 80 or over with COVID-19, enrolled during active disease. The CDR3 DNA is TGTGCCAGCGGGACTAGCGCGGCCGGGGAGCTGTTTTTT. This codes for CASGTSAAGELFF.